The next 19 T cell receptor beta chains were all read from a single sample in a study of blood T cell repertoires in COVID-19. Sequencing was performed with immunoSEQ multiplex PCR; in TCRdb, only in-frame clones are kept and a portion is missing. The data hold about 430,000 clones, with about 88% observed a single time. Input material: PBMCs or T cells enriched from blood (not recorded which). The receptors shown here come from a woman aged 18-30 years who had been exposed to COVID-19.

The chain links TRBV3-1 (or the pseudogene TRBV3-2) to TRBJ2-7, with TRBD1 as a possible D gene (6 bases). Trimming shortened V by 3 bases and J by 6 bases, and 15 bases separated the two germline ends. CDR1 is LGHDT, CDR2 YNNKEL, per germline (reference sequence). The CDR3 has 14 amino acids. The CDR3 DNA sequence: TGTGCCAGCAGCCAGGGGACACGGGGACGCGAGCAGTACTTC. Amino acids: CASSQGTRGREQYF.

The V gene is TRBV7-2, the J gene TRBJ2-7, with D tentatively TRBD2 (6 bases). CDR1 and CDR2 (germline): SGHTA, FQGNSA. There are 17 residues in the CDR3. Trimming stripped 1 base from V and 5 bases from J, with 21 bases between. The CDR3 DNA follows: TGTGCCAGCAGCTTAGGGAGGAGGGGAGCGTGGAAGGACGAGCAGTACTTC. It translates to CASSLGRRGAWKDEQYF.

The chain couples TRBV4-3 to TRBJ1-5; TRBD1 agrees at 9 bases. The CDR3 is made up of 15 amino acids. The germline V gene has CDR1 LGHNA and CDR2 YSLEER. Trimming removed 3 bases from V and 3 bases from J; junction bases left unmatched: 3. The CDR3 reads CASSQDRGTNQPQHF. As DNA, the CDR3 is TGCGCCAGCAGCCAGGACAGGGGTACCAATCAGCCCCAGCATTTT.

CDR3 region: CASSRLAGIAYEQYF. The CDR3 coding sequence is TGTGCCAGCAGCCGCCTAGCGGGTATCGCCTACGAGCAGTACTTC. The chain recombines TRBV11-2 with TRBJ2-7; 8 bases align to TRBD2. With 5 bases clipped from V and 2 bases from J, the junction kept 8 bases outside the gene matches. Germline CDR1 SGHAT, CDR2 FQNNGV. The CDR3 runs 15 residues.

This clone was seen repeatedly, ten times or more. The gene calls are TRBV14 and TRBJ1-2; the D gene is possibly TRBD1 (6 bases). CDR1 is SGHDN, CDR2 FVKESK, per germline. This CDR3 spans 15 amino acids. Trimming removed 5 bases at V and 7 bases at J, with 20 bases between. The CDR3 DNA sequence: TGTGCCAGCAGCGTTCCGGGACACCCGGCGGGTGGCTACACCTTC. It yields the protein CASSVPGHPAGGYTF.

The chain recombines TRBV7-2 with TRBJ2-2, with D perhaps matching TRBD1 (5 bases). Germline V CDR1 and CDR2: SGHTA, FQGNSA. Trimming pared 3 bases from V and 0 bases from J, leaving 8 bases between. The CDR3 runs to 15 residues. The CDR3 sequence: CASSFDRPNTGELFF. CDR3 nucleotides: TGTGCCAGCAGCTTTGACAGACCGAACACCGGGGAGCTGTTTTTT.

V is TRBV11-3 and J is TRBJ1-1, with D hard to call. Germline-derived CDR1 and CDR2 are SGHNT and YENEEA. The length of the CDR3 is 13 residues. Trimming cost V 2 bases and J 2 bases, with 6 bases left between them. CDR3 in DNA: TGTGCCAGCAGCTTATCGTTCAACACTGAAGCTTTCTTT. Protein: CASSLSFNTEAFF.

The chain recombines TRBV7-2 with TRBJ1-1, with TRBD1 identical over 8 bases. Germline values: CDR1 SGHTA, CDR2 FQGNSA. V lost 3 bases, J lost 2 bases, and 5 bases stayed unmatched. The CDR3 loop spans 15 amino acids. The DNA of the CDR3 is TGTGCCAGCAGCTTTAACAGGGGGTTTAACACTGAAGCTTTCTTT. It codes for CASSFNRGFNTEAFF.

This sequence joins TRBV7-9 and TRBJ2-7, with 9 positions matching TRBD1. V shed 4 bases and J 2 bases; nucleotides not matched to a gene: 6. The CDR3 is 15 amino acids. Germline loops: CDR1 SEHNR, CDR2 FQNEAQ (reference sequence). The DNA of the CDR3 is TGTGCCAGCAGCTCCCCGAGACAGGGGGCCTACGAGCAGTACTTC. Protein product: CASSSPRQGAYEQYF.

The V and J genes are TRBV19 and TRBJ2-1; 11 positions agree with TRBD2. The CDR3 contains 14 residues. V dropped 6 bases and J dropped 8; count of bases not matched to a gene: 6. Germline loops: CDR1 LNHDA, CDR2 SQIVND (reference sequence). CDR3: CASRFLAGGDEQFF. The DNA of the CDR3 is TGTGCCAGTAGGTTCCTAGCGGGAGGAGATGAGCAGTTCTTC.

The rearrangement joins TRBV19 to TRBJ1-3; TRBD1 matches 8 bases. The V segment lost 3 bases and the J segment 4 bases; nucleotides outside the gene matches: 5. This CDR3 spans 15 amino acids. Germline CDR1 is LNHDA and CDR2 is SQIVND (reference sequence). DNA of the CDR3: TGTGCCAGTAGTATGACAGGGGATTTCGGAAACACCATATATTTT. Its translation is CASSMTGDFGNTIYF.

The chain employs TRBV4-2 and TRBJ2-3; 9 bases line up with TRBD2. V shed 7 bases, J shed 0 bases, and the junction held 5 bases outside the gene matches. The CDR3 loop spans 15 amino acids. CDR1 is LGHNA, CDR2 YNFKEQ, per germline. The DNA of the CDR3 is TGTGCCAGCACCCTAGCGGGGACTAGCACAGATACGCAGTATTTT. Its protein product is CASTLAGTSTDTQYF.

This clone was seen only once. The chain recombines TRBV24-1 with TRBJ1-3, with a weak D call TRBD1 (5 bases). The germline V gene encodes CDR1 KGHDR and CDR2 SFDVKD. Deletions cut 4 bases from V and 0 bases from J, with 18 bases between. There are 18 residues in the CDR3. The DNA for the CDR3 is TGTGCCACCAGTGAGTCCGGCAGGGCCCCAACCTCTGGAAACACCATATATTTT. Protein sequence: CATSESGRAPTSGNTIYF.

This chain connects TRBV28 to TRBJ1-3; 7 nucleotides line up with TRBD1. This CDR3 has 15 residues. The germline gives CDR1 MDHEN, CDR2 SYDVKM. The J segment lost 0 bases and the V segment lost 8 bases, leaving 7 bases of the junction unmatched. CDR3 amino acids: CASGQVHLSGNTIYF. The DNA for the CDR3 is TGTGCCAGCGGACAGGTCCACCTCTCTGGAAACACCATATATTTT.

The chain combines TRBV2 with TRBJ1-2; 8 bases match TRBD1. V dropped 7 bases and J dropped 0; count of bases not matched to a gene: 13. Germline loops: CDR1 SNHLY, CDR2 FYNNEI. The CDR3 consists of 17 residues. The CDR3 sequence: CASIRPDRGLSNYGYTF. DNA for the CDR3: TGTGCCAGCATAAGACCCGACAGGGGACTCTCTAACTATGGCTACACCTTC.

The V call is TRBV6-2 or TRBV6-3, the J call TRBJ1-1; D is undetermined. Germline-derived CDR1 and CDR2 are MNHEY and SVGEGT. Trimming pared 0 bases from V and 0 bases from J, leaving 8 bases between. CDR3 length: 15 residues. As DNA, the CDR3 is TGTGCCAGCAGTTACTCAGAGAGGCTGAACACTGAAGCTTTCTTT. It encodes CASSYSERLNTEAFF.

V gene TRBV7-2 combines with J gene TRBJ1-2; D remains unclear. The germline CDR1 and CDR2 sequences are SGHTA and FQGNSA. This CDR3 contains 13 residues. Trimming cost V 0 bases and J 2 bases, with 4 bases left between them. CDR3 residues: CASSLAQNYGYTF. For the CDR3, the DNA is TGTGCCAGCAGCTTAGCACAGAACTATGGCTACACCTTC. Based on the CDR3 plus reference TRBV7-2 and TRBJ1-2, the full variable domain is GAGVSQSPSNKVTEKGKDVELRCDPISGHTALYWYRQSLGQGLEFLIYFQGNSAPDKSGLPSDRFSAERTGGSVSTLTIQRTQQEDSAVYLCASSLAQNYGYTFGSGTRLTVV.

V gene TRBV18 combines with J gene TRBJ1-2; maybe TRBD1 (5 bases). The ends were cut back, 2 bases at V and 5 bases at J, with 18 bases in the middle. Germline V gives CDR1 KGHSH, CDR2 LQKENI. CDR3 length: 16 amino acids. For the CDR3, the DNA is TGTGCCAGCTCACCAGGGAGAAATAGGGACTCGTATGGCTACACCTTC. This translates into CASSPGRNRDSYGYTF.

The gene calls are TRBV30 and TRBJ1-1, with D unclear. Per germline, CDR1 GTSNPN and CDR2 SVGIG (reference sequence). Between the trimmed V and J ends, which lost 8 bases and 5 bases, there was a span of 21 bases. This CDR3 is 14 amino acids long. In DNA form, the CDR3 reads TGTGCCCTTCATCACCCGAGGGCGGGAACTGAAGCTTTCTTT. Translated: CALHHPRAGTEAFF.